The entry below describes one TCR beta chain. As yet, its antigen is unknown. Libraries were prepared by immunoSEQ multiplex PCR; TCRdb keeps only in-frame clonotypes and omits some of them. The table includes over 85,000 clones, around 97% detected once. The data are from a study of siplizumab effects on memory and regulatory T cells. CDR3 size: 12 residues. The V and J ends lost 0 bases and 7 bases respectively, with 5 bases between them. In germline, CDR1 is SGHDT, CDR2 YYEEEE. General study findings and limits: Confirmation that proliferating Tregs from siplizumab cultures had suppressive function was not obtained.

The sample taken for sequencing was naive CD4+ T cells sorted from blood. The clonotype was recovered from a human donor in good health. The chain is built from TRBV5-6 and TRBJ2-1; the D is unclear. This CDR3 is CASSLVRNEQFF. The CDR3 region has the DNA TGTGCCAGCAGCTTGGTACGTAATGAGCAGTTCTTC.